These 18 T cell receptor gamma chains originate from one sample sequenced in a study of gamma delta lymphoproliferative disorders and STAT genes. TCRdb re-called the multiplex PCR reads via CATT. The repertoire holds a few thousand gamma-chain clones, about 7.7% seen once, with roughly 2.9% in the top ten. Genomic DNA from isolated PBMCs served as the sequencing template. The sample taken for sequencing was blood. The receptors were sampled from a human donor in good health.

In its sample, this clone is medium-sized. The rearrangement uses TRGV3 and TRGJ1 or TRGJ2. In the absence of a J gene in TCRdb, the DNA was matched to germline to assign it here. The CDR3 has 12 residues. CDR1 is VTNTFY, CDR2 YDVSTARD, per germline (reference sequence). With 1 base clipped from V and 5 bases from J, the junction kept 2 bases outside the gene matches. The CDR3 loop is CATWDRDYKKLF. CDR3 DNA: TGTGCCACCTGGGACAGAGATTATAAGAAACTCTTT.

This clone is medium-sized by share. The V gene is given as TRGV4, and no J gene call is available. CDR3 length: 13 residues. Per germline, CDR1 EGSTGY and CDR2 YDSYTSSV. This CDR3 reads CATWDSSRAGRLF. In DNA, the CDR3 is TGTGCCACCTGGGATTCCTCAAGAGCGGGTCGACTCTTT.

A note on this clone: A junction boundary mismatches the germline segment, possibly from a read error. The gene calls are TRGV4 and TRGJ1 or TRGJ2. Here the J gene came from matching the DNA to germline, since TCRdb omits it. The germline V gene has CDR1 EGSTGY and CDR2 YDSYTSSV. This CDR3 region has 15 residues. The CDR3 region is CATWDGRLFWYKKLF. For the CDR3, the DNA is TGCGCCACCTGGGATGGGCGGCTTTTTTGGTATAAGAAACTCTTT.

The sample holds many counts of this clone. Other DNA sequences in this specimen translate into the identical CDR3. The genes are TRGV4 and TRGJ1 or TRGJ2. The J gene, missing from TCRdb, was assigned here through DNA to germline matching. Germline V lookup: CDR1 EGSTGY, CDR2 YDSYTSSV. Unmatched junction bases numbered 4, after V lost 0 bases and J lost 5 bases. There are 13 residues in the CDR3. The CDR3 coding sequence is TGTGCCACCTGGGATGGGCGAAATTATAAGAAACTCTTT. Protein product: CATWDGRNYKKLF.

In its sample, this clone is medium-sized. V is TRGV10 and J is TRGJ1 or TRGJ2. No J gene is reported in TCRdb; it was inferred here by comparing the DNA with germline. TRGV10 counts as an open reading frame of uncertain function. The V and J ends lost 10 bases and 2 bases, in that order; junction bases with no gene match: 12. This CDR3 has 14 amino acids. The CDR3 loop is CAASHPTHYYKKLF. The DNA of the CDR3 is TGTGCTGCGTCCCACCCCACTCATTATTATAAGAAACTCTTT.

By share, this clone ranks as medium-sized (0.01 to 0.1%). The CDR3 is CAAWGTFRSPVKDYKKLF. The CDR3 nucleotides are TGTGCTGCGTGGGGTACGTTCCGTAGCCCTGTGAAGGATTATAAGAAACTCTTT. The rearrangement links TRGV10 to TRGJ1 or TRGJ2. The J gene, absent from TCRdb, was called here by matching the DNA to germline. TRGV10 is noted as an ORF with a role that remains uncertain. The CDR3 runs 18 residues. The junction had 25 bases not matched to a gene; V was cut back by 8 bases and J by 5 bases.

This clone was counted at least ten times. The same CDR3 is also encoded by other DNA sequences in this sample. CDR3 sequence: CATWDSYKKLF. The CDR3 DNA sequence: TGTGCCACCTGGGATTCTTATAAGAAACTCTTT. The rearrangement uses TRGV8 and TRGJ1 or TRGJ2. The J gene, not given by TCRdb, was assigned here from a germline match of the nucleotide sequence. The CDR3 consists of 11 residues. J was trimmed by 6 bases and V by 3 bases; bases with no gene match: 2. Germline V lookup: CDR1 VENAVY, CDR2 YDSYNSRV.

By frequency in the sample, this clone is medium-sized (0.01 to 0.1%). The CDR3 nucleotides are TGTGCCACCTGGGATGGGCGAGCCGACTCCGGCCAACGTAATTGGATCAAGACGTTT. Translation gives CATWDGRADSGQRNWIKTF. The chain couples TRGV4 to TRGJP2. Since TCRdb gives no J gene, matching the DNA to germline was used here to assign it. The germline gives CDR1 EGSTGY, CDR2 YDSYTSSV. Losses at the gene ends were 0 bases for V and 9 bases for J; bases not matched to a gene: 22. CDR3 length: 19 residues.

This clone is labeled as medium-sized (0.01 to 0.1%). This rearrangement joins TRGV10 to TRGJ1 or TRGJ2. The J gene was not available in TCRdb and was assigned here by matching the DNA to germline segments. TRGV10 is noted as an ORF with a role that remains uncertain. This CDR3 has 16 amino acids. J gave up 0 bases and V 8 bases, and 14 bases lay outside the gene matches. Here the CDR3 DNA reads TGTGCTGCGTGGGATGGGGGGGATTCGAATTATTATAAGAAACTCTTT. Its protein product is CAAWDGGDSNYYKKLF.

This clone is labeled medium-sized. The chain couples TRGV10 to TRGJP1. Here the J gene was assigned by germline matching of the DNA, as TCRdb has none. TRGV10 is placed among ORFs of uncertain function. The ends lost 12 bases at V and 5 bases at J; junction bases unmatched: 13. The CDR3 extends over 14 amino acids. The CDR3 bases are TGTGCTGCCTTACTGCCGCGGACTGGTTGGTTCAAGATATTT. Translating gives CAALLPRTGWFKIF.

This clone is medium-sized by share. The chain has TRGV8 and TRGJ1 or TRGJ2. TCRdb gives no J gene; it was assigned here by matching the DNA to germline. Germline CDR1 is VENAVY and CDR2 is YDSYNSRV. After removal of 2 bases from V and 7 bases from J, the junction contained 17 bases not matched to a gene. This CDR3 has 16 residues. The CDR3 region has the DNA TGTGCCACCTGGGATAACCCAGGCGACTTGAGATATAAGAAACTCTTT. Translated: CATWDNPGDLRYKKLF.

This clone has ten or more counts. The rearrangement joins TRGV9 to TRGJ1 or TRGJ2. TCRdb leaves out the J gene; it was filled in here by matching the DNA to germline. Per germline, CDR1 GITISATS and CDR2 ISYDGTV (reference sequence). V trimming: 12 bases; J trimming: 6 bases; junction bases outside the gene matches: 8. The CDR3 consists of 10 residues. The CDR3 spells CAPRVYKKLF. CDR3 bases: TGTGCCCCGAGGGTTTATAAGAAACTCTTT.

The chain joins TRGV10 to TRGJ1 or TRGJ2. The J gene was missing in TCRdb and was found by matching the end of the DNA to germline. TRGV10 is an open reading frame, and its role is uncertain. V gave up 8 bases and J gave up 0 bases; unmatched junction bases: 11. The length of the CDR3 is 15 residues. This chain's CDR3 is CAAWDCSPNYYKKLF. DNA of the CDR3: TGTGCTGCGTGGGATTGTTCCCCGAATTATTATAAGAAACTCTTT.

By frequency in the sample, this clone is medium-sized (0.01 to 0.1%). This chain links TRGV4 with TRGJ1 or TRGJ2. The J gene, not given by TCRdb, was assigned here from a germline match of the nucleotide sequence. Germline trimming cut 4 bases from V and 3 bases from J; bases unmatched to any gene: 3. The CDR3 covers 12 residues. The germline gives CDR1 EGSTGY, CDR2 YDSYTSSV. The CDR3 loop reads CATWEAYYKKLF. The CDR3 DNA reads as TGTGCCACCTGGGAGGCTTATTATAAGAAACTCTTT.

This clone is judged medium-sized. This chain connects TRGV3 to TRGJ1 or TRGJ2. The J gene comes from matching the DNA to germline here; TCRdb lacks it. The CDR3 has 13 amino acids. Looked up from germline, CDR1 is VTNTFY and CDR2 is YDVSTARD (reference sequence). With V trimmed by 3 bases and J by 4 bases, 6 bases remained unmatched. For the CDR3, the DNA is TGTGCCACCTGGGACCGATCATATTATAAGAAACTCTTT. Protein sequence: CATWDRSYYKKLF.

This clone is termed medium-sized. This chain joins TRGV10 and TRGJ1 or TRGJ2. The J gene, left out of TCRdb, was set here by checking the DNA against germline. TRGV10 is noted as an ORF with a role that remains uncertain. The CDR3 is 12 amino acids. Trimming cost V 8 bases and J 2 bases; bases outside gene matches: 4. The CDR3 sequence is CAAWAYYYKKLF. The DNA for the CDR3 is TGTGCTGCGTGGGCCTATTATTATAAGAAACTCTTT.

A note on this clone: This is likely an artifact of a read error, given a far larger clone one base away. The same CDR3 can be traced to other DNA sequences in this sample. Called V gene: TRGV11; the J gene was not called. TRGV11 is classed as an ORF, of uncertain function. CDR3 length: 15 residues. The DNA for the CDR3 is TGTGCCTGCTGGATTAGGCACTTGTCATCAGATAAGAAGCTCTTT. Residues: CACWIRHLSSDKKLF.

By sample fraction, this clone is medium-sized (0.01 to 0.1%). This sequence joins TRGV2 and TRGJ1 or TRGJ2. Here the J gene came from matching the DNA to germline, since TCRdb omits it. Germline CDR1 is EGSNGY and CDR2 is YDSYNSKV. Trimming removed 0 bases from V and 13 bases from J; junction bases left unmatched: 0. This CDR3 contains 9 residues. The chain's CDR3 is CATWDGKLF. DNA for the CDR3: TGTGCCACCTGGGACGGGAAACTCTTT.